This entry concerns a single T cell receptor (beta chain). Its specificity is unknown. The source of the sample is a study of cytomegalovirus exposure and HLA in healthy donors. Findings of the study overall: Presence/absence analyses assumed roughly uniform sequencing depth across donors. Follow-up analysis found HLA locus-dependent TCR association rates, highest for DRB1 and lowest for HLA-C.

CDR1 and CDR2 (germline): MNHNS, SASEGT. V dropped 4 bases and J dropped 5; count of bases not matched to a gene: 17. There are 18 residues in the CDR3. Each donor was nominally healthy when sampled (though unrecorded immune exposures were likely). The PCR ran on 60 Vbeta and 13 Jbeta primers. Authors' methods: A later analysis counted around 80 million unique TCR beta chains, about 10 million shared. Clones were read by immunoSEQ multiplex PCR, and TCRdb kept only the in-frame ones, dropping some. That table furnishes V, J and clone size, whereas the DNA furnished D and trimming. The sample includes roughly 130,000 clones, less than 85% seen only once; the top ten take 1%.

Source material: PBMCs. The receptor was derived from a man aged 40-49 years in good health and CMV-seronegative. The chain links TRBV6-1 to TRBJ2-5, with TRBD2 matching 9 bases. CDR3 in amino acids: CASSARPSGGRASETQYF. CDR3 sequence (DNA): TGTGCCAGCAGTGCCAGGCCCAGCGGCGGGAGGGCCTCGGAGACCCAGTACTTC.